This is a list of T cell receptor beta chains from one sample in a study of technical replicates of blood from several donors. Method: immunoSEQ multiplex PCR; TCRdb's copy keeps in-frame clones and lacks some. This table has about 75,000 clones, 95% to 98% appearing once. Sequenced material: T cells isolated from PBMCs. Receptor source: a human donor in good health. Each CDR3 is given with its conserved first and last residue. The D gene is left open where the match is weak.

d_gene	v_gene	j_gene	CDR3nt	CDR3aa
NA	TRBV9	TRBJ1-4	TGTGCCAGCAGCGTAGGGCAGATTAATGAAAAACTGTTTTTT	CASSVGQINEKLFF
NA	TRBV21-1	TRBJ2-5	TGTGCCAGCAAGGGACAGCCTCCTGAGACCCAGTACTTC	CASKGQPPETQYF
TRBD1	TRBV19	TRBJ2-7	TGTGCCAGTAGTATAGACCGAAGGACAGGGCGCGAGCAGTACTTC	CASSIDRRTGREQYF
NA	TRBV11-2	TRBJ1-2	TGTGCCAGCAGCCCAATAGCGGGGGCTCCCTATGTCTACACCTTC	CASSPIAGAPYVYTF
NA	TRBV5-4	TRBJ2-1	TGTGCCAGCAGTCTGCAGGGAATCAATGAGCAGTTCTTC	CASSLQGINEQFF
TRBD1	TRBV5-1	TRBJ1-1	TGCGCCAGCAGCCCTAGACAGGGCGCAAGGACACCAGCTTTCTTT	CASSPRQGARTPAFF
TRBD1	TRBV27	TRBJ2-7	TGTGCCAGCAGTTTATCCCGGACAGGAGACTACGAGCAGTACTTC	CASSLSRTGDYEQYF
TRBD2	TRBV5-1	TRBJ2-3	TGCGCCAGCACCCCAGGAGTAAAGCGGGACGCCGTTGGGGATACGCAGTATTTT	CASTPGVKRDAVGDTQYF
TRBD2	TRBV9	TRBJ2-3	TGTGCCAGCAGAGGACTAGCGGAGGGGGATACAGATACGCAGTATTTT	CASRGLAEGDTDTQYF
TRBD2	TRBV9	TRBJ2-1	TGTGCCAGCAGCGTAGGGGGGGGAGGCATCTACAATGAGCAGTTCTTC	CASSVGGGGIYNEQFF